The sequence of this T cell receptor (beta chain) was determined in a study of blood T cell repertoires in COVID-19. About the study: COVID-19 samples collected from the United States, Italy and Spain covered acute and convalescent phases.

Clones were sequenced by immunoSEQ multiplex PCR, and TCRdb holds only the in-frame ones, with some missing. The table includes 190,000 or so clones, 85% to 90% detected once. The V end was cut by 5 bases, the J end by 8 bases, with 9 bases between. The CDR3 runs to 12 residues. CDR1 and CDR2 from the germline V gene are SGHVS and FQNEAQ. This TCR was recovered from a woman between 18 and 30 years old who had recovered from COVID-19. The V call is TRBV7-8, the J call TRBJ2-2; D unresolved. Sequencing was performed on peripheral blood. The CDR3, as DNA: TGTGCCAGCAGCCCTCTTTTGGGGGAGCTGTTTTTT. Its translation: CASSPLLGELFF.